This T cell receptor beta chain was obtained from a study of regulatory T cells in long-lasting Graves disease. Time point in this sample: newly diagnosed GD, antithyroid drugs for less than 3 months. Generation of the TCR library employed RNA extracted from PBMCs. The CDR3 is made up of 16 amino acids. The V segment lost 2 bases and the J segment 2 bases; nucleotides outside the gene matches: 7. The germline gives CDR1 MNHEY, CDR2 SVGEGT. Libraries of TCR beta came from iRepertoire HTBI primers plus Arm-PCR of CDR3 regions. From the multiplex PCR reads, TCRdb called clonotypes with MiXCR, one entry per CDR3 protein. The sample consists of roughly 610,000 distinct CDR3 sequences, about 16% of them appearing once. In addition, the sample was reused for a study of T cells in Graves' hyperthyroidism and ophthalmopathy.

The origin of this receptor is a man aged 18 to 30 with Graves disease. The sequencing here drew on peripheral blood mononuclear cells (PBMCs), taken at new diagnosis, from a patient treated with antithyroid drugs. The chain joins TRBV6-2 or TRBV6-3 to TRBJ2-7, with 9 bases aligning to TRBD2. CDR3 sequence: CASSYSRLAGTYEQYF. The DNA of the CDR3 is TGTGCCAGCAGTTACAGTCGTCTAGCGGGAACCTACGAGCAGTACTTC.